This T cell receptor (beta chain) was retrieved from a study of T cells of healthy individuals. TCRdb passed the 5' RACE reads through MiXCR, listing each CDR3 protein once. The sample has tens of thousands of distinct CDR3 sequences; 16% are singletons. This clonotype was observed at least ten times. CDR3 length: 15 amino acids. CDR1 and CDR2 from the germline V gene are LGHNA and YNFKEQ. Trimming stripped 3 bases from V and 4 bases from J, with 15 bases between. The V gene is TRBV4-2, the J gene TRBJ1-1, with a possible D match to TRBD1 (6 bases). The clonotype comes from a human donor in good health. The CDR3 DNA reads as TGTGCCAGCAGCCATTTGCTTACAGGGATCACTGAAGCTTTCTTT. Translated, it gives CASSHLLTGITEAFF.